These T cell receptor beta chains were read from a single sample in a study of blood T cell repertoires in COVID-19. Sequencing used immunoSEQ multiplex PCR; TCRdb keeps in-frame clones, though not all of them. There are about 39,000 clones in the sample; 80% to 90% occur only once, and about 9% lies in the top ten. Sequencing was carried out using peripheral blood. Source of these receptors: a man in his sixties in a cohort sampled during active COVID-19. The CDR3 runs from the conserved cysteine through the conserved F or W. A D gene is named only where the DNA matches it firmly. A clone size is listed for some rows: how often the clone was seen (once, few, many), or a class if it is expanded.

NA	NA	TRBJ1-1	TRBV11-3	CASSLENRGTEAFF	TGTGCCAGCAGCTTAGAGAACCGGGGCACTGAAGCTTTCTTT
NA	NA	TRBJ1-5	TRBV7-9	CASSLDDSTQPQHF	TGTGCCAGCAGCTTAGACGACTCCACGCAGCCCCAGCATTTT
NA	TRBD1	TRBJ1-6	TRBV27	CASSTWTGSALHF	TGTGCCAGCAGTACCTGGACAGGCTCGGCCCTCCACTTT
few	TRBD1	TRBJ2-7	TRBV2	CASSEAQGVNEQYF	TGTGCCAGCAGTGAGGCTCAGGGGGTGAACGAGCAGTACTTC
NA	NA	TRBJ2-7	TRBV28	CASSLQANAYEQYF	TGTGCCAGCAGTTTGCAGGCAAACGCCTACGAGCAGTACTTC
medium-sized	NA	TRBJ2-7	TRBV11-2	CASSYGGEQYF	TGTGCCAGCAGTTACGGGGGTGAGCAGTACTTC
NA	NA	TRBJ1-1	TRBV4-1	CASSPRGNTEAFF	TGCGCCAGCAGCCCCCGGGGGAACACTGAAGCTTTCTTT
medium-sized	TRBD1	TRBJ1-1	TRBV28	CASSLGQGYTEAFF	TGTGCCAGCAGTTTGGGACAGGGATACACTGAAGCTTTCTTT
NA	TRBD2	TRBJ2-3	TRBV7-2	CASSLGTSRDADTQYF	TGTGCCAGCAGCTTAGGGACTAGTCGGGACGCAGATACGCAGTATTTT
NA	NA	TRBJ2-7	TRBV5-1	CASSFRESSYEQYF	TGCGCCAGCAGCTTTCGGGAGAGTAGCTACGAGCAGTACTTC
NA	NA	TRBJ1-2	TRBV2	CASSLTELANYGYTF	TGTGCCAGCAGCTTAACAGAGTTAGCTAACTATGGCTACACCTTC
NA	NA	TRBJ2-7	TRBV6-2/TRBV6-3	CASSSPPPVRYEQYF	TGTGCCAGCAGTTCCCCCCCGCCGGTTCGCTACGAGCAGTACTTC
NA	NA	TRBJ1-1	TRBV5-4	CASSLFMNTEAFF	TGTGCCAGCAGCTTGTTTATGAACACTGAAGCTTTCTTT
once	TRBD2	TRBJ2-1	TRBV18	CASSPRVAGVEQFF	TGTGCCAGCTCACCCCGGGTGGCGGGGGTGGAGCAGTTCTTC
NA	NA	TRBJ2-3	TRBV10-3	CAISESRGAKGDTQYF	TGTGCCATCAGTGAGTCCCGCGGGGCGAAGGGAGATACGCAGTATTTT
NA	NA	TRBJ2-7	TRBV29-1	CSVEVGAAYEQYF	TGCAGCGTTGAGGTGGGAGCGGCCTACGAGCAGTACTTC
NA	NA	TRBJ1-5	TRBV5-6	CASARGRSNQPQHF	TGTGCCAGCGCTCGAGGTAGGAGCAATCAGCCCCAGCATTTT
NA	NA	TRBJ2-7	TRBV9	CASSPQGTGSYEQYF	TGTGCCAGCAGCCCCCAGGGGACGGGCTCCTACGAGCAGTACTTC
NA	TRBD1	TRBJ2-1	TRBV7-7	CASSQTSGTAYNEQFF	TGTGCCAGCAGCCAAACCTCCGGGACAGCCTACAATGAGCAGTTCTTC
NA	TRBD1	TRBJ1-2	TRBV14	CASSRRGPANYGYTF	TGTGCCAGCAGCCGCAGGGGGCCAGCTAACTATGGCTACACCTTC
NA	NA	TRBJ1-2	TRBV6-5	CASSSPGGVGYTF	TGTGCCAGCAGCTCCCCGGGGGGTGTGGGCTACACCTTC
once	NA	TRBJ2-2	TRBV28	CASSFYFGRAANTGELFF	TGTGCCAGCAGTTTTTATTTCGGGAGAGCCGCGAACACCGGGGAGCTGTTTTTT
NA	TRBD2	TRBJ2-1	TRBV28	CASSPPGLVIEQFF	TGTGCCAGCAGTCCCCCGGGACTAGTCATAGAGCAGTTCTTC
many	NA	TRBJ1-2	TRBV19	CASSSTAYGYTF	TGTGCCAGTAGTTCGACAGCGTATGGCTACACCTTC
NA	NA	TRBJ1-6	TRBV18	CASSPRQQADNSPLHF	TGTGCCAGCTCACCACGACAACAGGCGGATAATTCACCCCTCCACTTT
once	NA	TRBJ2-7	TRBV9	CASSAASGTYEQYF	TGTGCCAGCAGCGCCGCTTCAGGTACCTACGAGCAGTACTTC
NA	NA	TRBJ1-4	TRBV12-5	CASGFLRSGSNEKLFF	TGTGCTAGTGGTTTCCTCCGTTCGGGGTCTAATGAAAAACTGTTTTTT
few	NA	TRBJ2-7	TRBV5-1	CASSFTGGDEQYF	TGCGCCAGCAGCTTTACAGGAGGGGACGAGCAGTACTTC
NA	TRBD1	TRBJ2-7	TRBV6-1	CASSEEGQLTYEQYF	TGTGCCAGCAGTGAAGAGGGACAGCTTACCTACGAGCAGTACTTC
NA	TRBD2	TRBJ2-1	TRBV14	CASSQGGGRAGYEQFF	TGTGCCAGCAGCCAAGGGGGCGGGAGGGCCGGTTATGAGCAGTTCTTC
NA	NA	TRBJ2-5	TRBV2	CASSDRWVASQVSQYF	TGTGCCAGCAGTGATCGATGGGTCGCAAGTCAGGTTAGCCAGTACTTC
NA	NA	TRBJ1-1	TRBV6-1	CASSEFWGQNTEAFF	TGTGCCAGCAGTGAATTTTGGGGGCAGAACACTGAAGCTTTCTTT
NA	TRBD2	TRBJ2-2	TRBV5-1	CASSGAGTSVTGELFF	TGCGCCAGCAGCGGGGCCGGGACTAGCGTCACCGGGGAGCTGTTTTTT
NA	NA	TRBJ2-7	TRBV9	CASSADHYPGYEQYF	TGTGCCAGCAGCGCGGACCACTATCCGGGGTACGAGCAGTACTTC
NA	TRBD2	TRBJ2-5	TRBV7-9	CASSWPRTSEKGGETQYF	TGTGCCAGCAGCTGGCCCCGGACTAGCGAAAAGGGAGGGGAGACCCAGTACTTC
NA	NA	TRBJ1-3	TRBV14	CASSQGQSGNTIYF	TGTGCCAGCAGCCAAGGACAGAGTGGAAACACCATATATTTT
NA	TRBD1	TRBJ2-7	TRBV10-3	CAISDYRGSYEQYF	TGTGCCATCAGTGACTACAGGGGCTCCTACGAGCAGTACTTC
NA	NA	TRBJ2-7	TRBV7-8	CASSPTSYEQYF	TGTGCCAGCAGCCCGACTAGTTACGAGCAGTACTTC
NA	NA	TRBJ2-2	TRBV11-3	CASSPPPGHSTGELFF	TGTGCCAGCAGCCCCCCGCCAGGACATTCCACCGGGGAGCTGTTTTTT
NA	NA	TRBJ2-1	TRBV4-3	CASSQGISGNEQFF	TGCGCCAGCAGCCAAGGAATTTCGGGAAATGAGCAGTTCTTC
NA	TRBD1	TRBJ2-7	TRBV3-1/TRBV3-2	CASSQDKLTGIYEQYF	TGTGCCAGCAGCCAAGATAAACTGACAGGGATCTACGAGCAGTACTTC
NA	TRBD1	TRBJ2-1	TRBV5-1	CASSLDQGAREQFF	TGCGCCAGCAGCTTGGACCAGGGGGCCCGGGAGCAGTTCTTC
NA	NA	TRBJ1-1	TRBV30	CAWTPGLQNTEAFF	TGTGCCTGGACGCCGGGACTCCAGAACACTGAAGCTTTCTTT